This T cell receptor beta chain appears in the sequencing data of a study of blood T cell repertoires in COVID-19. Overall study: Sites in the United States, Italy and Spain provided acute and convalescent COVID-19 samples.

The CDR3 covers 18 residues. Germline assignment: CDR1 SGHRS and CDR2 YFSETQ. Trimming removed 4 bases from V and 2 bases from J; junction bases left unmatched: 16. Those who participated ranged in age from roughly 18 to 95 years and resided in under 25 US areas. Authors' data handling: Estimation of nucleated cell counts relied on the amplification of reference gene primers. TCRdb keeps only in-frame clones here, not all; method: immunoSEQ multiplex PCR. That table furnishes V, J and clone size, whereas the DNA furnished D and trimming. The sample consists of around 240,000 clones, just under 90% of them appearing once.

The chain joins TRBV5-1 to TRBJ2-3; 7 nucleotides match TRBD1. The sample consisted of PBMCs or T cells enriched from blood (not recorded which). This sequence originates from a man aged 50-59 years who had been exposed to COVID-19. The CDR3 sequence is CASSRNHRGPKVTDTQYF. The CDR3 DNA sequence: TGCGCCAGCAGCCGCAACCACAGGGGTCCCAAGGTCACAGATACGCAGTATTTT.